This T cell receptor (beta chain) was sequenced during a study of blood T cell repertoires in COVID-19. Study-wide context: T cells, B-cell-depleted T cells, or PBMCs provided the cDNA or gDNA that served as material.

Original handling: Estimation of nucleated cell counts relied on the amplification of reference gene primers. Data came from immunoSEQ multiplex PCR; TCRdb stores just in-frame clones and leaves some out. V and J calls and clone size are those listed in that table; D and trimming were worked out from the DNA. Among 130,000 or so clones, more than 80% were seen once, and the ten largest hold 10% to 15%. The V and J ends lost 4 bases and 5 bases, in that order; junction bases with no gene match: 11. The V gene's germline CDR1 is MNHEY and CDR2 SVGAGI. The CDR3 sequence is 16 residues long. J is TRBJ2-7 and V is TRBV6-5; 10 nucleotides align to TRBD1. The clonotype comes from a woman aged 60-75 years with acute or convalescent COVID-19. Sequencing used peripheral blood. CDR3 amino acids: CASSSSTGGGGNEQYF. The CDR3 DNA reads TGTGCCAGCAGTTCCTCGACAGGGGGCGGAGGTAACGAGCAGTACTTC.